These T cell receptor beta chains were read from a single sample in a study of T cells in Graves' hyperthyroidism and ophthalmopathy. TCRdb used MiXCR to reprocess the multiplex PCR reads, holding one entry per CDR3 protein. The sample lists about 280,000 distinct CDR3 sequences, around 25% occurring once. Sequenced: blood. Every receptor here comes from a man aged 40-55 years with Graves' hyperthyroidism that later progressed to Graves' ophthalmopathy. Each CDR3 is given without its conserved first and last residue. For some rows the clone size is stated as once, few or many, or as a class when expanded; others skip it.

j_call | v_call | clone_size | cdr3_aa
TRBJ1-2 | TRBV15 | - | ASSRQVAYT
TRBJ1-1 | TRBV6-1 | - | ASSRGFDTEAF
TRBJ1-5 | TRBV11-2 | many | ASSQDRNNQPQH
TRBJ2-7 | TRBV6-2/TRBV6-3 | many | ASSKSGSYEQY
TRBJ2-5 | TRBV12-3/TRBV12-4 | few | ASSSTGTEKETQY
TRBJ2-7 | TRBV20-1 | many | SALPRGLAVYEQY
TRBJ1-1 | TRBV6-1 | many | ASSLDSWNTEAF
TRBJ2-7 | TRBV20-1 | many | SANNLAGERYEQY
TRBJ2-4 | TRBV2 | many | ASARGSEPGY
TRBJ2-2 | TRBV30 | many | AWSFSTGTSVLVGELF
TRBJ1-1 | TRBV5-5 | many | ASRMTEMNTEAF
TRBJ2-7 | TRBV20-1 | - | SAEAGPGGGKYEQY